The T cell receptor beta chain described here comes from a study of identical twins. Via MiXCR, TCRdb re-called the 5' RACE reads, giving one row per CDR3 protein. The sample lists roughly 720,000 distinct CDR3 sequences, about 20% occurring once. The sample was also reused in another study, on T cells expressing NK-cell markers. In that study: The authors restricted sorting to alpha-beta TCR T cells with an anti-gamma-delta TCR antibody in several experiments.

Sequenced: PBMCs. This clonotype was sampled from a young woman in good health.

The CDR3, as DNA: TGTGCCAGCAGTTTGGACAGGGAGGATCGGGCTGAAGCTTTCTTT. Its translation: CASSLDREDRAEAFF. J is TRBJ1-1 and V is TRBV6-5, with TRBD1 matching 8 bases. Unmatched junction bases numbered 10, after V lost 4 bases and J lost 6 bases. The CDR3 has 15 residues. The germline V gene has CDR1 MNHEY and CDR2 SVGAGI.